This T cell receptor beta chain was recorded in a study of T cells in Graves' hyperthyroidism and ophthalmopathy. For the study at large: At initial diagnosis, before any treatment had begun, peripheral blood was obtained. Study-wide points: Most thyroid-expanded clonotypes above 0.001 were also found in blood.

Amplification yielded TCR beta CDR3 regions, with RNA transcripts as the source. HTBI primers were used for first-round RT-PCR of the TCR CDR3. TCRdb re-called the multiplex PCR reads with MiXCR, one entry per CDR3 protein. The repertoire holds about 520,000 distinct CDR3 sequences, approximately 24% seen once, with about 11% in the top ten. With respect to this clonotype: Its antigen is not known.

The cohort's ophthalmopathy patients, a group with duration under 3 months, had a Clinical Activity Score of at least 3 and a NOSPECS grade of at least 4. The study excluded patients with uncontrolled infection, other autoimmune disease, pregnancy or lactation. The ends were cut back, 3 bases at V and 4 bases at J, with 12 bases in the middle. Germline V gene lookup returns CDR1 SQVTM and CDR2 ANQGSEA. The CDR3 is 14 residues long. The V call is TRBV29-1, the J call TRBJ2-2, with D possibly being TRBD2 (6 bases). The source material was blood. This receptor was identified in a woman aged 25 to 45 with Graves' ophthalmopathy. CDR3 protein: CSVDPGLPTGELFF. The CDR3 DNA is TGCAGCGTTGACCCGGGACTTCCCACCGGGGAGCTGTTTTTT.